The 24 T cell receptor beta chains reported below all come from one sample, sequenced in a study of CD8+ T cells in alopecia areata. The treatment: oral pan-JAK inhibitor, 5-10 mg twice daily. Investigators isolated RNA and reverse transcribed it into cDNA to act as the sequencing template. Generated by immunoSEQ multiplex PCR, the TCRdb table keeps only in-frame clones and is missing some. The table lists 90,000 to 150,000 clones, 50% to 55% of them singletons. Here the sequenced sample was CD4+ T cells sorted from blood, taken at week 4, from a patient treated with tofacitinib. These receptors all stem from a human donor with alopecia areata.

The CDR3 DNA reads TGTGCCAGCCGGAAGGGGGATGCCTACGAGCAGTACTTC. It codes for CASRKGDAYEQYF. V is TRBV27 and J is TRBJ2-7, with D maybe TRBD1 (6 bases). Germline V lookup: CDR1 MNHEY, CDR2 SMNVEV (reference sequence). This CDR3 contains 13 residues. The ends were cut back, 8 bases at V and 2 bases at J, with 13 bases in the middle.

The CDR3 protein is CASPTSGTRRADTQYF. The CDR3, as DNA: TGTGCCAGTCCGACTTCCGGGACAAGAAGAGCAGATACGCAGTATTTT. The chain combines TRBV25-1 with TRBJ2-3; D is perhaps TRBD1 (6 bases). The CDR3 loop spans 16 amino acids. Trimming removed 9 bases from V and 4 bases from J, with 23 bases in between. Germline CDR1 MGHDK, CDR2 SYGVNS.

This clone was picked up a small number of times. The chain combines TRBV7-9 with TRBJ2-6; D possibly uses TRBD1 or TRBD2 (6 bases each). The CDR3 runs to 19 residues. V was trimmed by 3 bases and J by 1 base, leaving 19 bases between them. The germline V gene encodes CDR1 SEHNR and CDR2 FQNEAQ (reference sequence). The CDR3 DNA sequence: TGTGCCAGCAGCTTTACGGGGGCCGAGACGAGGTCTGGGGCCAACGTCCTGACTTTC. Residues: CASSFTGAETRSGANVLTF.

The chain recombines TRBV11-2 with TRBJ2-7; TRBD1 is a possible D gene (7 bases). V lost 1 base and J lost 4, with 14 bases in between. Germline-derived CDR1 and CDR2 are SGHAT and FQNNGV. The CDR3 runs 15 residues. CDR3 in DNA: TGTGCCAGCAGCTTAGCGGAGGGGGCTCCGTACGAGCAGTACTTC. This codes for CASSLAEGAPYEQYF.

This chain links TRBV27 with TRBJ1-2; D is uncertain. Trimming pared 6 bases from V and 0 bases from J, leaving 26 bases between. The CDR3 totals 19 residues. Germline CDR1 reads MNHEY; CDR2 reads SMNVEV (reference sequence). The CDR3 is CASRQNLGRPDPSNYGYTF. In nucleotides, the CDR3 is TGTGCCAGCAGACAAAACCTCGGACGGCCGGATCCCTCTAACTATGGCTACACCTTC.

This clone has a handful of counts. The chain recombines TRBV2 with TRBJ1-3; D unclear. The CDR3 totals 13 residues. The V end lost 3 bases, the J end lost 4 bases, and 7 bases lay between the germline ends. CDR1 SNHLY and CDR2 FYNNEI come from the germline V gene. CDR3 protein: CASSEGYGNTIYF. CDR3 bases: TGTGCCAGCAGTGAGGGATACGGAAACACCATATATTTT.

The chain is built from TRBV30 and TRBJ2-1; TRBD2 might be the D (6 bases). Per germline, CDR1 GTSNPN and CDR2 SVGIG (reference sequence). Trimming pared 0 bases from V and 0 bases from J, leaving 18 bases between. The CDR3 extends over 18 amino acids. The CDR3 DNA is TGTGCCTGGAGTGTGTGGCTAGCGCACCTCAGCTCCTACAATGAGCAGTTCTTC. This encodes CAWSVWLAHLSSYNEQFF.

This clone has only one observation. This chain uses TRBV9 with TRBJ1-1; D not resolved. The V and J ends lost 5 bases and 0 bases respectively, with 5 bases between them. CDR3 length: 12 amino acids. CDR1 is SGDLS, CDR2 YYNGEE, per germline. In nucleotides, the CDR3 is TGTGCCAGCAGTCCCATGAACACTGAAGCTTTCTTT. Its translation: CASSPMNTEAFF.

This chain uses TRBV5-1 with TRBJ1-1, with TRBD1 matching over 7 bases. V was pared by 4 bases and J by 10 bases, with 10 bases of the junction left unmatched. The CDR3 has 13 residues. Germline V gives CDR1 SGHRS, CDR2 YFSETQ. In DNA, the CDR3 is TGCGCCAGCAGCGCCGGGACAGATATCGGAGCTTTCTTT. Encoded protein: CASSAGTDIGAFF.

The chain combines TRBV27 with TRBJ1-5; 8 nucleotides align to TRBD1. The germline V gene encodes CDR1 MNHEY and CDR2 SMNVEV (reference sequence). Germline trimming cut 5 bases from V and 6 bases from J; bases unmatched to any gene: 9. This CDR3 has 15 amino acids. The CDR3, as DNA: TGTGCCAGCAGTACCGCCGGGACAGGTATTCAGCCCCAGCATTTT. It encodes CASSTAGTGIQPQHF.

This clone has a handful of counts. Other nucleotide sequences from this sample produce the same CDR3. This chain connects TRBV30 to TRBJ2-1; D is undetermined. The CDR3 spans 11 residues. V lost 3 bases and J 2 bases, leaving 2 bases between the germline ends. The germline gives CDR1 GTSNPN, CDR2 SVGIG (reference sequence). CDR3 sequence: CAWSAYNEQFF. The CDR3 DNA reads TGTGCCTGGAGCGCCTACAATGAGCAGTTCTTC.

This rearrangement joins TRBV14 to TRBJ1-2; 9 nucleotides agree with TRBD1. V shed 4 bases, J shed 8 bases, and the junction held 8 bases outside the gene matches. CDR1 and CDR2 (germline): SGHDN, FVKESK. The CDR3 sequence is 14 residues long. CDR3 nucleotide sequence: TGTGCCAGCAGCCGCGGGACAGGGAGGGAGGGCTACACCTTC. As protein: CASSRGTGREGYTF.

This chain connects TRBV29-1 to TRBJ2-4; TRBD2 might be the D (5 bases). V lost 7 bases and J lost 1, with 11 bases in between. The CDR3 is 13 residues long. Germline CDR1 SQVTM, CDR2 ANQGSEA. CDR3 nucleotide sequence: TGCAGCGCCGCCCCGGGGGCCAAAAACATTCAGTACTTC. Its protein is CSAAPGAKNIQYF.

The rearrangement uses TRBV18 and TRBJ2-5; the match to TRBD1 covers 8 bases. This CDR3 is 15 amino acids long. V lost 3 bases and J lost 0; bases outside the gene matches: 3. From germline, CDR1 is KGHSH and CDR2 LQKENI. For the CDR3, the DNA is TGTGCCAGCTCACCGGACAGGGCCTACCAAGAGACCCAGTACTTC. It yields the protein CASSPDRAYQETQYF.

The V and J genes are TRBV7-8 and TRBJ2-7; 10 bases align to TRBD1. This CDR3 spans 15 amino acids. In germline, CDR1 is SGHVS, CDR2 FQNEAQ. V gave up 4 bases and J gave up 6 bases; unmatched junction bases: 9. CDR3 DNA: TGTGCCAGCAGCTACCGGGACAGGGGATCACTCGAGCAGTACTTC. This translates into CASSYRDRGSLEQYF.

This clone was seen a few times. This chain links TRBV7-9 with TRBJ2-6; possible D gene TRBD1, 6 bases. Per the germline V gene, CDR1 is SEHNR and CDR2 is FQNEAQ (reference sequence). The germline V and J ends were trimmed by 6 bases and 0 bases, with 12 bases remaining between them. This CDR3 spans 16 amino acids. The CDR3 region has the DNA TGTGCCAGCAGGGGGGCGACAAACTCTGGGGCCAACGTCCTGACTTTC. This encodes CASRGATNSGANVLTF.

This clone was seen just once. The chain has TRBV9 and TRBJ2-3; tentatively, D is TRBD2 (5 bases). From germline, CDR1 is SGDLS and CDR2 YYNGEE. Trimming cost V 0 bases and J 4 bases, with 12 bases left between them. There are 15 residues in the CDR3. The CDR3 is CASSVGGLRADTQYF. CDR3 nucleotides: TGTGCCAGCAGCGTAGGCGGTCTGCGGGCAGATACGCAGTATTTT.

This sequence joins TRBV4-2 and TRBJ1-2, with D possibly being TRBD1 (6 bases). The germline V gene encodes CDR1 LGHNA and CDR2 YNFKEQ. The CDR3 has 15 amino acids. V lost 0 bases and J lost 0, with 8 bases in between. The CDR3 DNA reads as TGTGCCAGCAGCCAAGAGGACAGTTCTAACTATGGCTACACCTTC. This encodes CASSQEDSSNYGYTF.

The chain combines TRBV7-9 with TRBJ2-2, with D uncertain. Germline values: CDR1 SEHNR, CDR2 FQNEAQ (reference sequence). CDR3 length equals 13 residues. The V gene lost 5 bases and the J gene lost 3 bases, with 7 bases spanning the gap. CDR3 DNA: TGTGCCAGCAGCGCCCTATACACCGGGGAGCTGTTTTTT. It is translated as CASSALYTGELFF.

The chain has TRBV5-1 and TRBJ1-1; D remains ambiguous. Germline assignment: CDR1 SGHRS and CDR2 YFSETQ. The CDR3 has 14 amino acids. V lost 0 bases and J 3 bases, leaving 9 bases between the germline ends. This CDR3 is CASSLAGRHTEAFF. CDR3 in DNA: TGCGCCAGCAGCTTGGCAGGCAGGCACACTGAAGCTTTCTTT.

This clone was counted only a few times. The rearrangement links TRBV6-5 to TRBJ2-2; D uncertain. From germline, CDR1 is MNHEY and CDR2 SVGAGI. This CDR3 has 15 amino acids. Trimming removed 0 bases at V and 2 bases at J, with 7 bases between. The DNA of the CDR3 is TGTGCCAGCAGTTACTCTAGCCTAAACACCGGGGAGCTGTTTTTT. Translating gives CASSYSSLNTGELFF.

The chain uses TRBV29-1 and TRBJ2-1, with no clear D. The germline gives CDR1 SQVTM, CDR2 ANQGSEA. The V and J ends lost 4 bases and 7 bases respectively, with 11 bases between them. The CDR3 extends over 12 amino acids. DNA of the CDR3: TGCAGCGTTGTACGGTTGGGTAATGAGCAGTTCTTC. Translated, it gives CSVVRLGNEQFF.

The rearrangement links TRBV12-5 to TRBJ2-1; D is uncertain. This CDR3 has 12 amino acids. V was clipped by 0 bases and J by 9 bases, with 6 bases between them. Per germline, CDR1 LGHNT and CDR2 FRNRAP. CDR3 DNA sequence: TGTGCTAGTGGTTTGGTCCAAGGTGAGCAGTTCTTC. Protein sequence: CASGLVQGEQFF.

This chain links TRBV28 with TRBJ2-3; no firm D call. This CDR3 has 11 amino acids. CDR1 MDHEN and CDR2 SYDVKM come from the germline V gene. With 7 bases removed from V and 1 base from J, the gap between germline ends came to 3 bases. CDR3 coding DNA: TGTGCCAGCATGCGCACAGATACGCAGTATTTT. It yields the protein CASMRTDTQYF.